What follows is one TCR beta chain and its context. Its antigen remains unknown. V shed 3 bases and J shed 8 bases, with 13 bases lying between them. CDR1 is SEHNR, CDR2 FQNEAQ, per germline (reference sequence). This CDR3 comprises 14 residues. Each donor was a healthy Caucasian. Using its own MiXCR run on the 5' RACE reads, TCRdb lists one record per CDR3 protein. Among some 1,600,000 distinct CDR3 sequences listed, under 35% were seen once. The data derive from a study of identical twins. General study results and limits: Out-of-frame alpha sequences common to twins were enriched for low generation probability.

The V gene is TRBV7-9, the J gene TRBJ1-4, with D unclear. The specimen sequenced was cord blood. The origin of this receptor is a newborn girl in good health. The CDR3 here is CASSFQWGDEKLFF. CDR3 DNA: TGTGCCAGCAGCTTCCAATGGGGAGACGAAAAACTGTTTTTT.